This is a list of T cell receptor beta chains from one sample in a study of shared clonotypes between healthy human individuals. Here immunoSEQ multiplex PCR was the method, and the copy in TCRdb shows in-frame clones only, minus some. The table records roughly 770,000 clones, roughly 96% of them present only once. Material: naive CD8+ T cells sorted from blood. These receptors all stem from a man aged 25 to 45 in good health. The CDR3 runs from the conserved cysteine through the conserved F or W. A D gene is named only where the DNA matches it firmly. Expanded clones get a size class; other rows say once, few or many, or leave the size out.

clone_size d_call j_call v_call cdr3_nt cdr3_aa
NA NA TRBJ2-1 TRBV29-1 TGCAGCGTTGATAAGGGCCTAGCGGAGGGGGTTCTGTTCTTC CSVDKGLAEGVLFF
once NA TRBJ1-3 TRBV28 TGTGCCAGCAGCCCTAGACAATTCTCTGGAAACACCATATATTTT CASSPRQFSGNTIYF
NA NA TRBJ2-7 TRBV6-6 TGTGCCAGCAGTTACTCGACAGTCAACTACGAGCAGTACTTC CASSYSTVNYEQYF
NA NA TRBJ1-1 TRBV7-9 NA CASILADRSAEAFF
NA NA TRBJ2-7 TRBV7-9 TGTGCCAGCAGCTCCCGAGGGTACGAGCAGTACTTC CASSSRGYEQYF
once TRBD1 TRBJ1-1 TRBV7-9 TGTGCCAGCAGCTTCTACTCCGGACAGGGGGCTCGAGCTTTCTTT CASSFYSGQGARAFF
once TRBD1 TRBJ2-3 TRBV27 TGTGCCAGCAGTACCGCGACAGGGGGCGTAGATACGCAGTATTTT CASSTATGGVDTQYF
NA NA TRBJ1-2 TRBV5-1 TGCGCCAGCAGCTTGGTGTCAGGGGATTTCTATGGCTACACCTTC CASSLVSGDFYGYTF
NA TRBD2 TRBJ2-3 TRBV27 TGTGCCAGCAGGAGGGCTAGCGGGAGCACAGATACGCAGTATTTT CASRRASGSTDTQYF
NA NA TRBJ1-5 TRBV10-3 TGTGCCGTCGCTGACGGGGGGGCCAATCAGCCCCAGCATTTT CAVADGGANQPQHF
once TRBD2 TRBJ2-1 TRBV4-2 TGTGCCAGCAGCCAAGATCTATCTAGCGGGAGATACAATGAGCAGTTCTTC CASSQDLSSGRYNEQFF
NA NA TRBJ2-1 TRBV29-1 TGCAGCGTTGATAGAGGGACAATCACCTACAATGAGCAGTTCTTC CSVDRGTITYNEQFF
NA NA TRBJ2-1 TRBV27 TGTGCCAGCAGTCCTGAGGTGTTGGGTTACAATGAGCAGTTCTTC CASSPEVLGYNEQFF
NA NA TRBJ2-6 TRBV25-1 TGTGCCAGCAGTGAATCCTCTGGGGCCAACGTCCTGACTTTC CASSESSGANVLTF
NA NA TRBJ2-5 TRBV7-9 TGTGCCAGCAGCTTACTGGTGAGCGGAGGCCAAGAGACCCAGTACTTC CASSLLVSGGQETQYF
NA TRBD1 TRBJ2-3 TRBV11-2 TGTGCCAGCAGCTCCTTCACGACAGGGGGGGGTCTTGATACGCAGTATTTT CASSSFTTGGGLDTQYF
NA NA TRBJ1-1 TRBV19 TGTGCCAGTAGCTGGGACACTTCGAACACTGAAGCTTTCTTT CASSWDTSNTEAFF
NA TRBD2 TRBJ2-1 TRBV4-3 TGCGCCAGCAGCCAGGATCAAGGACTAGGAAATGAGCAGTTCTTC CASSQDQGLGNEQFF
NA NA TRBJ2-3 TRBV14 TGTGCCAGCAGCCAAGAAGCTTCCCTCGATACGCAGTATTTT CASSQEASLDTQYF
NA NA TRBJ2-3 TRBV5-1 TGCGCCAGCAGCTTGGCCGCCCTGTCGCCCGGCACAGATACGCAGTATTTT CASSLAALSPGTDTQYF
NA NA TRBJ1-5 TRBV9 TGTGCCAGCAGCGAGGCCCCAGGGTTCAATCAGCCCCAGCATTTT CASSEAPGFNQPQHF
NA TRBD2 TRBJ2-1 TRBV18 TGTGCCAGCTCACCAAGCGGGGGCAGCGTCCCGAACAATGAGCAGTTCTTC CASSPSGGSVPNNEQFF
NA NA TRBJ2-3 TRBV6-1 TGTGCCAGCGGCGGGCCCACAGATACGCAGTATTTT CASGGPTDTQYF
NA NA TRBJ2-1 TRBV7-6 TGTGCCAGCAGCTTAAGGCTAGCTGCGTATGAGCAGTTCTTC CASSLRLAAYEQFF
NA TRBD1 TRBJ2-3 TRBV7-8 TGTGCCAGCAGCCTTTTACAGGGGGCTGGGACAGATACGCAGTATTTT CASSLLQGAGTDTQYF
NA NA TRBJ1-1 TRBV4-1 TGCGCCAGCAGCCAAGATCAGTCGAACACTGAAGCTTTCTTT CASSQDQSNTEAFF
NA TRBD2 TRBJ2-7 TRBV5-1 TGCGCCAGCAGCTTGGCTGGGACTAGCGGGAGGCCTCAAAAGTTCCTCTCCTACGAGCAGTACTTC CASSLAGTSGRPQKFLSYEQYF